Following are 27 T cell receptor beta chains from one sample sequenced in a study of molecular identifiers for immune sequencing clone quantification. MiXCR was run by TCRdb on the PCR reads, yielding one entry per CDR3 protein. The table lists about 500,000 distinct CDR3 sequences, roughly 23% of them singletons. Material: naive CD8+ T cells from blood, with Jurkat cell RNA spiked in. Regarding subset: FACS-sorted CD8+CD4-CCR7+CD45RA+ naive T cells. Every receptor here comes from a human donor in good health. Some libraries in this study had Jurkat cell RNA spiked in.

This clonotype was observed many times. V is TRBV28 and J is TRBJ2-7; D perhaps matches TRBD1 (6 bases). The V end was cut by 6 bases, the J end by 2 bases, with 17 bases between. CDR3 length: 15 residues. Germline V gene data show CDR1 as MDHEN and CDR2 as SYDVKM. The CDR3, as DNA: TGTGCCAGCAGGCCCACAACGACAGGTGCCTACGAGCAGTACTTC. Amino acids: CASRPTTTGAYEQYF.

The chain joins TRBV4-1 to TRBJ2-5; D uncertain. This CDR3 spans 14 amino acids. Per the germline V gene, CDR1 is MGHRA and CDR2 is YSYEKL. With 0 bases removed from V and 3 bases from J, the gap between germline ends came to 8 bases. CDR3: CASSQDTWKETQYF. Here the CDR3 DNA reads TGCGCCAGCAGCCAAGATACGTGGAAAGAGACCCAGTACTTC.

This clonotype was picked up one time. A much larger clone differs from this one at a single base, so this may be a read error. This chain links TRBV7-2 with TRBJ2-3; 7 bases align to TRBD2. The junction had 5 bases not matched to a gene; V was cut back by 1 base and J by 1 base. The germline CDR1 and CDR2 sequences are SGHTA and FQGNSA. The CDR3 is 16 residues long. CDR3: CASSLVILAGTDTQYF. As DNA, the CDR3 is TGTGCCAGCAGCTTAGTGATTCTAGCGGGCACAGATACGCAGTATTTT.

The CDR3 protein is CASSTTGYGQPQHF. The CDR3 DNA follows: TGTGCCAGTAGTACTACAGGGTATGGTCAGCCCCAGCATTTT. V and J are TRBV19 and TRBJ1-5, with D possibly TRBD1 on 6 matching bases. The CDR3 spans 14 residues. Germline CDR1 is LNHDA and CDR2 is SQIVND (reference sequence). Trimming removed 4 bases from V and 6 bases from J, with 13 bases in between.

There are many counts of this clonotype. This chain links TRBV27 with TRBJ2-1; D not certain. This CDR3 has 13 residues. CDR1 and CDR2 (germline): MNHEY, SMNVEV (reference sequence). V lost 5 bases and J lost 7, with 12 bases in between. The CDR3 reads CASSPSTNNEQFF. In DNA form, the CDR3 reads TGTGCCAGCAGTCCCTCGACAAATAATGAGCAGTTCTTC.

This clonotype was seen repeatedly, ten times or more. The chain joins TRBV6-2 or TRBV6-3 to TRBJ2-7; D remains unclear. From germline, CDR1 is MNHEY and CDR2 SVGEGT. The V end lost 0 bases, the J end lost 2 bases, and 8 bases lay between the germline ends. CDR3 length equals 14 residues. CDR3 nucleotide sequence: TGTGCCAGCAGTTACTCGCCGGGCCCCTACGAGCAGTACTTC. Its protein is CASSYSPGPYEQYF.

This clonotype was found a few times. An end of the junction differs from the germline gene, which may be a read error. The CDR3 sequence is CASSESGLAYEQYF. In DNA form, the CDR3 reads TGCGCCAGCAGTGAGTCCGGCCTCGCCTACGAGCAGTACTTT. This sequence joins TRBV10-2 and TRBJ2-7, with D uncertain. CDR3 length: 14 residues. Germline lookup yields CDR1 WSHSY and CDR2 SAAADI.

There are many counts of this clonotype. V usage is TRBV7-9 and J usage is TRBJ2-3, with D uncertain. V lost 3 bases and J 0 bases, leaving 10 bases between the germline ends. This CDR3 comprises 15 residues. The germline CDR1 and CDR2 sequences are SEHNR and FQNEAQ (reference sequence). The CDR3 loop is CASSFWQDSTDTQYF. In DNA, the CDR3 is TGTGCCAGCAGCTTTTGGCAGGATAGCACAGATACGCAGTATTTT.

The sample holds many counts of this clonotype. The chain carries TRBV6-5 and TRBJ1-6; D possibly corresponds to TRBD1 (6 bases). V lost 2 bases and J 5 bases, leaving 10 bases between the germline ends. The CDR3 has 15 amino acids. Germline CDR1 and CDR2: MNHEY and SVGAGI. Written as DNA, the CDR3 is TGTGCCAGCAGTTACCTGGACAGCAATAATTCACCCCTCCACTTT. This codes for CASSYLDSNNSPLHF.

The chain recombines TRBV6-5 with TRBJ2-1; no reliable D call. Germline V gene sequence: CDR1 MNHEY, CDR2 SVGAGI. The V gene lost 2 bases and the J gene lost 8 bases, with 10 bases spanning the gap. The CDR3 covers 13 residues. The CDR3 protein is CASSYRAQDEQFF. The DNA for the CDR3 is TGTGCCAGCAGTTACAGGGCCCAGGATGAGCAGTTCTTC.

This clonotype was seen more than once but under ten times. V and J are TRBV30 and TRBJ1-4, with 11 positions matching TRBD1. Germline CDR1 GTSNPN, CDR2 SVGIG (reference sequence). The CDR3 length is 14 residues. Trimming removed 0 bases from V and 7 bases from J; junction bases left unmatched: 1. CDR3 bases: TGTGCCTGGAGTGTCGGGACAGGGGGTGAAAAACTGTTTTTT. As protein: CAWSVGTGGEKLFF.

This clonotype was observed many times. The chain carries TRBV18 and TRBJ2-3; D not certain. The length of the CDR3 is 17 residues. V lost 9 bases to trimming and J lost 1 base, with 23 bases between them. CDR1 is KGHSH, CDR2 LQKENI, per germline. CDR3 in DNA: TGTGCCAGGAACACCCCCCGAGTACTCACCTGCACAGATACGCAGTATTTT. Residues: CARNTPRVLTCTDTQYF.

A few counts support this clonotype. The chain carries TRBV7-8 and TRBJ2-1; D may match TRBD1 or TRBD2 (5 bases each). CDR3 size: 15 residues. V dropped 5 bases and J dropped 8 bases, with 19 bases sitting between them. Germline loops: CDR1 SGHVS, CDR2 FQNEAQ. CDR3 region: CASSLGPHPTDEQFF. DNA for the CDR3: TGTGCCAGCAGCCTGGGACCTCATCCTACCGATGAGCAGTTCTTC.

In its sample, this clonotype was seen a few times. The chain joins TRBV27 to TRBJ1-2, with no clear D. Trimming removed 6 bases from V and 7 bases from J, with 18 bases in between. CDR1 is MNHEY, CDR2 SMNVEV, per germline (reference sequence). The CDR3 length is 14 residues. The CDR3 loop is CASRSNTGWGGYTF. As DNA, the CDR3 is TGTGCCAGCAGGAGTAATACCGGATGGGGTGGCTACACCTTC.

With regard to this clonotype: Since a much larger clone is just one base distant, this may be a read error. The chain combines TRBV6-6 with TRBJ2-7; perhaps D is TRBD1 or TRBD2 (5 bases each). Germline V CDR1 and CDR2: MNHNY, SVGAGI (reference sequence). The CDR3 extends over 13 amino acids. Between the trimmed V and J ends, which lost 5 bases and 5 bases, there was a span of 13 bases. CDR3 protein: CASSHGTTHEQYF. CDR3 DNA: TGTGCCAGCAGTCATGGGACGACGCACGAGCAGTACTTC.

V usage is TRBV2 and J usage is TRBJ1-1; D remains ambiguous. The CDR3 sequence is 14 residues long. The V and J ends lost 3 bases and 2 bases respectively, with 10 bases between them. Germline CDR1 is SNHLY and CDR2 is FYNNEI. CDR3 DNA sequence: TGTGCCAGCAGTGAGAGGGTCCAAAACACTGAAGCTTTCTTT. As protein: CASSERVQNTEAFF.

This clonotype appeared many times. V gene TRBV7-6 combines with J gene TRBJ2-5; 7 positions match TRBD1. CDR1 is SGHVS and CDR2 is FNYEAQ in the germline V gene. V shed 6 bases and J 2 bases; nucleotides not matched to a gene: 6. This CDR3 region has 14 residues. CDR3 coding DNA: TGTGCCAGCAGGTTCGACAGGGTGCAAGAGACCCAGTACTTC. This gives the protein CASRFDRVQETQYF.

The table lists this clonotype with many counts. The gene calls are TRBV6-5 and TRBJ2-2; 11 positions match TRBD2. This CDR3 region has 19 residues. After removal of 6 bases from V and 0 bases from J, the junction contained 12 bases not matched to a gene. CDR1 is MNHEY, CDR2 SVGAGI, per germline. CDR3 in DNA: TGTGCCAGCAGCCCCCCCCTCCTAGCGGGAGGCGCGAACACCGGGGAGCTGTTTTTT. Its translation: CASSPPLLAGGANTGELFF.

This chain uses TRBV20-1 with TRBJ2-3, with D possibly being TRBD2 (7 bases). This CDR3 comprises 15 residues. Deletions cut 2 bases from V and 10 bases from J, with 22 bases between. Germline values: CDR1 DFQATT, CDR2 SNEGSKA (reference sequence). CDR3 region: CSARPGQWGGDAQYF. The CDR3 coding sequence is TGCAGTGCTAGACCCGGACAGTGGGGGGGGGACGCGCAGTATTTT.

This clonotype occurred a few times. The gene calls are TRBV4-1 and TRBJ1-6; D gene ambiguous. The V end lost 2 bases, the J end lost 9 bases, and 11 bases lay between the germline ends. CDR3 size: 14 residues. The germline CDR1 and CDR2 sequences are MGHRA and YSYEKL. The CDR3, as DNA: TGCGCCAGCAGCCAACGGGGTAAGGGTTCACCCCTCCACTTT. Translating gives CASSQRGKGSPLHF.

The chain carries TRBV27 and TRBJ2-7; 7 nucleotides match TRBD1. The length of the CDR3 is 15 residues. Germline CDR1 reads MNHEY; CDR2 reads SMNVEV (reference sequence). With V trimmed by 2 bases and J by 5 bases, 9 bases remained unmatched. The CDR3 region has the DNA TGTGCCAGCAGTTTAGGGGTAGGACAGGCGGACGAGCAGTACTTC. Its protein is CASSLGVGQADEQYF.

The sample holds many counts of this clonotype. The gene calls are TRBV7-6 and TRBJ1-1; D is perhaps TRBD1 (5 bases). Trimming shortened V by 4 bases and J by 3 bases, and 21 bases separated the two germline ends. This CDR3 spans 17 amino acids. Germline values: CDR1 SGHVS, CDR2 FNYEAQ. For the CDR3, the DNA is TGTGCCAGCAGCTCCCTCCCTAGCGGGACCGGTGACACTGAAGCTTTCTTT. Its protein product is CASSSLPSGTGDTEAFF.

This clonotype occurred a few times. CDR3 coding DNA: TGCAGTGCTAGAGCGCCGGACGCCACAGATACGCAGTATTTT. It codes for CSARAPDATDTQYF. V is TRBV20-1 and J is TRBJ2-3; D gene uncertain. Germline CDR1 is DFQATT and CDR2 is SNEGSKA (reference sequence). The germline V and J ends were trimmed by 1 base and 2 bases, with 10 bases remaining between them. The CDR3 totals 14 residues.

There are a few counts of this clonotype. This could be a read error, since a much larger clone is one nucleotide away. The chain carries TRBV5-3 and TRBJ2-3; D is unclear. TRBV5-3 qualifies as an ORF whose function is uncertain. This CDR3 has 12 amino acids. The CDR3 DNA follows: TGTGCCAGCAGCTCCGCGGCAGATACGCAGTATTTT. Translated: CASSSAADTQYF.

V is TRBV11-2 and J is TRBJ2-7; TRBD1 might be the D (6 bases). The CDR3 contains 15 residues. The V gene lost 7 bases and the J gene lost 3 bases, with 19 bases spanning the gap. Germline CDR1 is SGHAT and CDR2 is FQNNGV. The CDR3 here is CASTDEVTGHYEQYF. The DNA of the CDR3 is TGTGCCAGCACCGACGAGGTAACAGGGCACTACGAGCAGTACTTC.

This chain connects TRBV27 to TRBJ2-7; tentative D call: TRBD2 (6 bases). Per the germline V gene, CDR1 is MNHEY and CDR2 is SMNVEV (reference sequence). This CDR3 is 15 amino acids long. The V gene lost 3 bases and the J gene lost 7 bases, with 19 bases spanning the gap. Here the CDR3 DNA reads TGTGCCAGCAGTTTCCAAGGCGGGATACCAGAGGAGCAGTACTTC. The encoded protein is CASSFQGGIPEEQYF.

The sample holds a few counts of this clonotype. The chain joins TRBV4-1 to TRBJ1-1; tentatively, D is TRBD1 (5 bases). Germline V gene lookup returns CDR1 MGHRA and CDR2 YSYEKL. The V and J ends lost 5 bases and 0 bases respectively, with 10 bases between them. The CDR3 consists of 14 residues. CDR3 sequence (DNA): TGCGCCAGCAGCTCTCAGGGCATGAACACTGAAGCTTTCTTT. Translation: CASSSQGMNTEAFF.